This entry lists 30 T cell receptor beta chains sequenced from one sample in a study of blood T cell repertoires in COVID-19 (dated by TCRdb to the early 2020s). The library was produced with the immunoSEQ multiplex PCR assay. TCRdb took over this immuneACCESS table, retaining in-frame rearrangements with V and J assigned. Such tables are incomplete; in checked studies, under half of the missing clones stem from an unresolved V gene, and the remainder is unexplained. The sample data list approximately 120,000 clones, and around 89% of these were observed just once. Of the sample, approximately 19% is held by the ten largest clones. Input material: peripheral blood. Source of these receptors: a human donor with acute or convalescent COVID-19. The donor label of this sample is uncertain.

The V call is TRBV4-1, the J call TRBJ1-5, with D maybe TRBD1 (5 bases). The CDR3 spans 18 residues. V lost 4 bases, J lost 6 bases, and 25 bases lay in between. In germline, CDR1 is MGHRA, CDR2 YSYEKL. The CDR3: CASSLVPPPGLRGQPQHF. The CDR3 DNA is TGCGCCAGCAGCCTCGTACCGCCTCCGGGACTAAGGGGTCAGCCCCAGCATTTT.

The genes are TRBV18 and TRBJ2-1, with 7 bases aligning to TRBD2. The germline CDR1 and CDR2 sequences are KGHSH and LQKENI. J gave up 8 bases and V 2 bases, and 6 bases lay outside the gene matches. This CDR3 is built from 14 residues. The CDR3 coding sequence is TGTGCCAGCTCACCATCCGGGACTATTTATGAGCAGTTCTTC. Encoded protein: CASSPSGTIYEQFF.

The V call is TRBV10-1, the J call TRBJ2-1; 10 positions agree with TRBD2. This CDR3 has 15 residues. Trimming took 8 bases from V and 9 from J; bases not matched to a gene: 13. Germline loops: CDR1 WNHNN, CDR2 SYGVQD (reference sequence). The CDR3 is CASPGTSERGGEQFF. The CDR3 DNA follows: TGCGCCAGCCCCGGGACTAGCGAAAGGGGGGGTGAGCAGTTCTTC.

This chain links TRBV28 with TRBJ1-1; no clear D. CDR1 is MDHEN, CDR2 SYDVKM, per germline. Trimming took off 2 bases at V and 1 base at J, with 11 bases between the two ends. The CDR3 length is 15 residues. CDR3 nucleotides: TGTGCCAGCAGTTTACTGGTGAGGCCGAACACTGAAGCTTTCTTT. Translating gives CASSLLVRPNTEAFF. Supplemented by reference TRBV28 and TRBJ1-1, the full variable domain reads DVKVTQSSRYLVKRTGEKVFLECVQDMDHENMFWYRQDPGLGLRLIYFSYDVKMKEKGDIPEGYSVSREKKERFSLILESASTNQTSMYLCASSLLVRPNTEAFFGQGTRLTVV.

This chain links TRBV21-1 with TRBJ2-7; the D call of TRBD2 is as the table states it, not checked on the DNA. TRBV21-1 corresponds to a pseudogene. This CDR3 region has 17 residues. This CDR3 reads CASSPRVGSGGLYEQYF. CDR3 nucleotides: TGTGCCAGCAGCCCGCGGGTCGGTAGCGGGGGGCTCTACGAGCAGTACTTC.

This chain joins TRBV2 and TRBJ2-1, with TRBD2 matching 12 bases. Germline CDR1 reads SNHLY; CDR2 reads FYNNEI. V trimming: 10 bases; J trimming: 4 bases; junction bases outside the gene matches: 8. The CDR3 loop spans 15 amino acids. This chain's CDR3 is CAIKETSGGYNEQFF. The CDR3, as DNA: TGTGCCATCAAAGAGACTAGCGGGGGATACAATGAGCAGTTCTTC.

The J gene is TRBJ1-2, the V gene TRBV12-5; D gene unclear. This CDR3 comprises 16 residues. The germline CDR1 and CDR2 sequences are LGHNT and FRNRAP. Trimming took 5 bases from V and 6 from J, leaving 22 bases between them. This CDR3 reads CASGTTLGPNGDGYTF. The CDR3 nucleotides read TGTGCTAGTGGTACGACCCTCGGCCCCAACGGGGATGGCTACACCTTC.

This clone has just one count. The chain has TRBV5-4 and TRBJ1-1; TRBD1 is a possible D gene (6 bases). With 4 bases removed from V and 0 bases from J, the gap between germline ends came to 19 bases. From germline, CDR1 is SGHNT and CDR2 YYREEE (reference sequence). This CDR3 is 17 amino acids long. The CDR3 region has the DNA TGTGCCAGCAGCATTTGGGGGCGGGGGGCCATGAACACTGAAGCTTTCTTT. Protein sequence: CASSIWGRGAMNTEAFF.

This chain uses TRBV13 with TRBJ2-4, with 7 bases identical to TRBD1. Germline V gene lookup returns CDR1 PRHDT and CDR2 FYEKMQ (reference sequence). With 0 bases clipped from V and 2 bases from J, the junction kept 4 bases outside the gene matches. The CDR3 spans 16 residues. As DNA, the CDR3 is TGTGCCAGCAGCTTAGGCACACAGGGGACCAAAAACATTCAGTACTTC. Its protein is CASSLGTQGTKNIQYF.

The chain combines TRBV5-1 with TRBJ2-7; TRBD2 is a possible D gene (5 bases). From germline, CDR1 is SGHRS and CDR2 YFSETQ. The CDR3 is 16 residues long. Between the trimmed V and J ends, which lost 0 bases and 1 base, there was a span of 14 bases. The CDR3 nucleotides read TGCGCCAGCAGCTTGGAGGGTCAAGGGAGTTCCTACGAGCAGTACTTC. Its protein is CASSLEGQGSSYEQYF.

The chain combines TRBV4-1 with TRBJ2-7; D gene uncertain. Germline loops: CDR1 MGHRA, CDR2 YSYEKL. CDR3 length: 15 amino acids. V lost 1 base and J 6 bases, leaving 16 bases between the germline ends. CDR3 bases: TGCGCCAGCAGCCAAGTAGGTACCAGCGAATCCGAGCAGTACTTC. Translation: CASSQVGTSESEQYF.

This chain joins TRBV28 and TRBJ2-7; TRBD1 matches 9 bases. V lost 2 bases, J lost 7 bases, and 12 bases stayed unmatched. The CDR3 is made up of 16 amino acids. Germline-derived CDR1 and CDR2 are MDHEN and SYDVKM. The DNA for the CDR3 is TGTGCCAGCAGTTTAATACCGACAGGGGGTATCTTTGAGCAGTACTTC. Translation: CASSLIPTGGIFEQYF.

The chain joins TRBV7-6 to TRBJ2-3; D is perhaps TRBD2 (7 bases). Germline-derived CDR1 and CDR2 are SGHVS and FNYEAQ. V lost 2 bases to trimming and J lost 3 bases, with 12 bases between them. This CDR3 has 15 amino acids. As DNA, the CDR3 is TGTGCCAGCAGCTTAATGGGGGGGGCTACAGATACGCAGTATTTT. Protein: CASSLMGGATDTQYF.

This sequence joins TRBV19 and TRBJ2-1, with D unresolved. The CDR3 is 14 residues long. Germline V CDR1 and CDR2: LNHDA, SQIVND (reference sequence). Between the trimmed V and J ends, which lost 4 bases and 4 bases, there was a span of 11 bases. The CDR3, as DNA: TGTGCCAGTAGTACGAATACCGGGTACAATGAGCAGTTCTTC. It translates to CASSTNTGYNEQFF.

The CDR3 region is CASRRGGGRAPDTQYF. The CDR3 bases are TGTGCCAGCAGACGAGGGGGCGGGAGGGCCCCAGATACGCAGTATTTT. This chain uses TRBV7-8 with TRBJ2-3, with 9 bases identical to TRBD2. Germline V gives CDR1 SGHVS, CDR2 FQNEAQ. The CDR3 has 16 residues. The ends lost 6 bases at V and 4 bases at J; junction bases unmatched: 11.

The chain uses TRBV15 and TRBJ2-1; tentative D call: TRBD1 (5 bases). With 3 bases removed from V and 5 bases from J, the gap between germline ends came to 11 bases. There are 14 residues in the CDR3. CDR1 LNHNV and CDR2 YYDKDF come from the germline V gene (reference sequence). The CDR3 DNA follows: TGTGCCACCAGCAGGACAGCAGCTGACAATGAGCAGTTCTTC. Protein: CATSRTAADNEQFF.

The V gene is TRBV30, the J gene TRBJ1-5; D may be TRBD1 (5 bases). Trimming removed 0 bases at V and 0 bases at J, with 9 bases between. The length of the CDR3 is 15 residues. The germline V gene has CDR1 GTSNPN and CDR2 SVGIG (reference sequence). The CDR3 DNA is TGTGCCTGGAGTGTAGGGGTGGATAGCAATCAGCCCCAGCATTTT. This encodes CAWSVGVDSNQPQHF.

This clone has only a few counts. The J gene is TRBJ1-1, the V gene TRBV3-1 (or the pseudogene TRBV3-2); 7 nucleotides align to TRBD1. V was pared by 2 bases and J by 5 bases, with 5 bases of the junction left unmatched. The CDR3 is 14 amino acids. Germline assignment: CDR1 LGHDT and CDR2 YNNKEL (reference sequence). The CDR3 nucleotides read TGTGCCAGCAGCCAAAACAGGGGTCAGACTGAAGCTTTCTTT. This encodes CASSQNRGQTEAFF.

V and J are TRBV6-1 and TRBJ2-3; TRBD1 is a possible D gene (6 bases). The ends were cut back, 3 bases at V and 8 bases at J, with 21 bases in the middle. CDR3 size: 16 residues. CDR1 is MNHNS, CDR2 SASEGT, per germline. This CDR3 reads CASSDLSGASPGTQYF. The CDR3 DNA follows: TGTGCCAGCAGTGATTTGTCAGGGGCGTCGCCGGGTACGCAGTATTTT.

The CDR3 DNA sequence: TGTGCCAGCAGGGACGGACAGTCATGGACCCAGCATTTT. Its protein is CASRDGQSWTQHF. The V gene is TRBV12-3 or TRBV12-4, the J gene TRBJ1-5, with D tentatively TRBD1 (6 bases). V dropped 6 bases and J dropped 11 bases, with 17 bases sitting between them. This CDR3 is built from 13 residues.

The sample holds many counts of this clone. V gene TRBV6-5 combines with J gene TRBJ2-3; weak D call: TRBD1 (6 bases). Looked up from germline, CDR1 is MNHEY and CDR2 is SVGAGI. V dropped 4 bases and J dropped 2 bases, with 13 bases sitting between them. The CDR3 is 15 amino acids. CDR3 sequence: CASSWQGQTTDTQYF. DNA for the CDR3: TGTGCCAGCAGTTGGCAGGGGCAAACCACAGATACGCAGTATTTT.

The gene calls are TRBV5-4 and TRBJ1-1; 8 nucleotides match TRBD1. The germline V gene has CDR1 SGHNT and CDR2 YYREEE (reference sequence). CDR3 length: 14 residues. Unmatched junction bases numbered 4, after V lost 4 bases and J lost 2 bases. The CDR3 DNA is TGTGCCAGCAGCCGACAGGGGTCCAACACTGAAGCTTTCTTT. This codes for CASSRQGSNTEAFF.

The chain carries TRBV5-5 and TRBJ2-5; 7 nucleotides match TRBD1. Germline-derived CDR1 and CDR2 are SGHKS and YYEKEE (reference sequence). After removal of 1 base from V and 5 bases from J, the junction contained 8 bases not matched to a gene. The CDR3 is made up of 15 amino acids. CDR3 region: CASSLWTGGGETQYF. CDR3 nucleotide sequence: TGTGCCAGCAGCTTGTGGACAGGCGGCGGGGAGACCCAGTACTTC.

This rearrangement joins TRBV7-9 to TRBJ2-5; D possibly corresponds to TRBD2 (5 bases). The CDR3 has 12 residues. The germline V gene encodes CDR1 SEHNR and CDR2 FQNEAQ (reference sequence). Trimming pared 8 bases from V and 5 bases from J, leaving 12 bases between. As DNA, the CDR3 is TGTGCCAGCGGGGATCAGCGGGAGACCCAGTACTTC. The encoded protein is CASGDQRETQYF.

The chain has TRBV7-2 and TRBJ2-1; possibly TRBD1 for D (6 bases). Germline CDR1 and CDR2: SGHTA and FQGNSA. Trimming stripped 5 bases from V and 3 bases from J, with 14 bases between. CDR3 length: 15 amino acids. CDR3 sequence: CASSRGGTSYNEQFF. The CDR3 bases are TGTGCCAGCAGCAGAGGGGGAACTAGCTACAATGAGCAGTTCTTC.

This clone came up once. The V gene is TRBV14, the J gene TRBJ1-2; 12 positions agree with TRBD1. There are 13 residues in the CDR3. CDR1 and CDR2 from the germline V gene are SGHDN and FVKESK. The J segment lost 7 bases and the V segment lost 7 bases, leaving 4 bases of the junction unmatched. In nucleotides, the CDR3 is TGTGCCAGCACCAGGGACAGGGGGCTTGGCTACACCTTC. Translating it yields CASTRDRGLGYTF.

This chain joins TRBV7-6 and TRBJ2-5; 12 bases are shared with TRBD2. CDR3 length equals 18 residues. V dropped 5 bases and J dropped 5; count of bases not matched to a gene: 15. From germline, CDR1 is SGHVS and CDR2 FNYEAQ. CDR3 in DNA: TGTGCCAGCAGCCCACTTCCCCTACTAGCGGGAGGAGACGAGACCCAGTACTTC. This translates into CASSPLPLLAGGDETQYF.

This clone has more than one count but fewer than ten. The genes are TRBV10-2 and TRBJ2-3; 15 nucleotides agree with TRBD2. Germline V gene lookup returns CDR1 WSHSY and CDR2 SAAADI. CDR3 length: 17 residues. V lost 2 bases, J lost 6 bases, and 6 bases stayed unmatched. CDR3: CASSEPRTSGRADTQYF. The CDR3 DNA is TGCGCCAGCAGTGAGCCGAGGACTAGCGGGAGGGCGGATACGCAGTATTTT.

V is TRBV14 and J is TRBJ1-1, with 8 bases that match TRBD1. There are 15 residues in the CDR3. V lost 4 bases, J lost 4 bases, and 8 bases stayed unmatched. CDR1 is SGHDN and CDR2 is FVKESK in the germline V gene. CDR3 sequence: CASSRSRGRGTEAFF. Written as DNA, the CDR3 is TGTGCCAGCAGCCGAAGCAGGGGGCGGGGCACTGAAGCTTTCTTT.

The J gene is TRBJ2-2, the V gene TRBV3-1 (or the pseudogene TRBV3-2); no clear D gene. Germline assignment: CDR1 LGHDT and CDR2 YNNKEL (reference sequence). The V end was cut by 6 bases, the J end by 3 bases, with 11 bases between. The CDR3 contains 14 residues. The CDR3 reads CASSQISDTGELFF. The CDR3 nucleotides read TGTGCCAGCAGTCAAATATCAGACACCGGGGAGCTGTTTTTT.